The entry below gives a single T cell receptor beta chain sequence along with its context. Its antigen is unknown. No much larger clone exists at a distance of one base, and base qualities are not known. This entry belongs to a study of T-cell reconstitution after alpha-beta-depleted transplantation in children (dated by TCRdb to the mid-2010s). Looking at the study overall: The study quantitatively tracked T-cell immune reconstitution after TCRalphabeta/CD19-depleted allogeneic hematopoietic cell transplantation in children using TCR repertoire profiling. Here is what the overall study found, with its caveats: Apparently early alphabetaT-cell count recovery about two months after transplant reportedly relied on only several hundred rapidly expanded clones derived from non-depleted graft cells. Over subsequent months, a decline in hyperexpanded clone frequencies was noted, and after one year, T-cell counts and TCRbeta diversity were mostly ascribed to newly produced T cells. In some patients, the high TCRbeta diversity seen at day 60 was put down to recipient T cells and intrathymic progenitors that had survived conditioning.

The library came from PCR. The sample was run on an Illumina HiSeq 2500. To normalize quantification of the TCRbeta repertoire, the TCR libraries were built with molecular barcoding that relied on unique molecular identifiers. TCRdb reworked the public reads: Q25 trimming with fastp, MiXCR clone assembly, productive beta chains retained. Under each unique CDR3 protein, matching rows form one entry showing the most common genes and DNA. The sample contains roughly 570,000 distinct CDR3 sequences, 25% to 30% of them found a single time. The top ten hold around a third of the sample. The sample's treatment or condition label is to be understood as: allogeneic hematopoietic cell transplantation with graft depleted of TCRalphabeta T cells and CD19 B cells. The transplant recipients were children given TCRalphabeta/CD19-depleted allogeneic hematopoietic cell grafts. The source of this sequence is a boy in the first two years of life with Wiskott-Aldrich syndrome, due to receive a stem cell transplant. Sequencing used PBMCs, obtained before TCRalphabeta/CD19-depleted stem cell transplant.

DNA sequence: TGCGCCAGCAGCTTGGAAGGACAGGTCTACAATGAGCAGTTCTTC. Its coded protein is CASSLEGQVYNEQFF. Rearrangement joined TRBV5-1 to TRBJ2-1, with 7 junctional bases fitting TRBD1. Unmatched junction bases come to 3, with V trimmed by 0 bases and J by 3 bases. The CDR3 measures 15 amino acids from cysteine to phenylalanine. The only DNA kept is the CDR3, 45 bases in frame from the first base. The germline V gene supplies CDR1 SGHRS and CDR2 YFSETQ.